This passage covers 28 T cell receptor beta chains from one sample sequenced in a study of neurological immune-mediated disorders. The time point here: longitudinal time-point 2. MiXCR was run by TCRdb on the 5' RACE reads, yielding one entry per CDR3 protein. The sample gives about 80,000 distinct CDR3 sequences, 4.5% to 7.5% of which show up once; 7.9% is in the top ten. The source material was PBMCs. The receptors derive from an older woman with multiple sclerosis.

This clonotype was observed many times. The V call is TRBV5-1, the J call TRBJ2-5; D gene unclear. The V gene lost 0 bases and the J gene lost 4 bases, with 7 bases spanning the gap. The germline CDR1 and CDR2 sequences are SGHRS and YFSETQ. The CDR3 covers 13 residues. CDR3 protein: CASSLVGGETQYF. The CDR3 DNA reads TGCGCCAGCAGCTTGGTAGGTGGAGAGACCCAGTACTTC.

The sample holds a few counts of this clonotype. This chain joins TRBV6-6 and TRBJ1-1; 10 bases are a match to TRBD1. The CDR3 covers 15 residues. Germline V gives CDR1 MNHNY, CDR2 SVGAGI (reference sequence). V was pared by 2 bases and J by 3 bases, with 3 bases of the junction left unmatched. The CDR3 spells CASSYRGTGDTEAFF. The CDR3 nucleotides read TGTGCCAGCAGTTACCGAGGGACAGGGGACACTGAAGCTTTCTTT.

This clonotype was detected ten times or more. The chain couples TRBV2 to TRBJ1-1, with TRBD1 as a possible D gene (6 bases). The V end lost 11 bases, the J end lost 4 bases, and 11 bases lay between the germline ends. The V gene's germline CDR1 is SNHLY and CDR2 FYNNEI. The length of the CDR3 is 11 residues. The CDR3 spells CALRGATEAFF. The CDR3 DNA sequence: TGTGCCTTGAGGGGGGCCACTGAAGCTTTCTTT.

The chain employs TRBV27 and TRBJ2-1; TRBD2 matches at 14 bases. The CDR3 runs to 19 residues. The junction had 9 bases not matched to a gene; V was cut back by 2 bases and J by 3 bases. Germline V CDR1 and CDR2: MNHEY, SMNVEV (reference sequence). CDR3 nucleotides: TGTGCCAGCAGTTTAGGGACTAGCGGGGGAGGGGGGAGCTACAATGAGCAGTTCTTC. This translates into CASSLGTSGGGGSYNEQFF.

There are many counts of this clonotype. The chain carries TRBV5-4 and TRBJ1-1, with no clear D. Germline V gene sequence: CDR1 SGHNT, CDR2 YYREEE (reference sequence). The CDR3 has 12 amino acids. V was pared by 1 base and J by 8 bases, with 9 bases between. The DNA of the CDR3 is TGTGCCAGCAGCTTGTATAACTTGGAAGCTTTCTTT. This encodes CASSLYNLEAFF.

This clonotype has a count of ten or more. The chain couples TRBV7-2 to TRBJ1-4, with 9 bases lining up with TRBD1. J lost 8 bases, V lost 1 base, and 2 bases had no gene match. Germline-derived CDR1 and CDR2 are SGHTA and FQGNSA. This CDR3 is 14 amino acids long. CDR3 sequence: CASSLVGTGEKLFF. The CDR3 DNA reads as TGTGCCAGCAGCTTAGTCGGGACAGGGGAAAAACTGTTTTTT.

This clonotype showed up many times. For the CDR3, the DNA is TGTGCCAGCAAAAGTCAGGGGTCTGGGAGGAACACTGAAGCTTTCTTT. Translation: CASKSQGSGRNTEAFF. This sequence joins TRBV7-2 and TRBJ1-1; a weak D match, TRBD1 (6 bases). The CDR3 totals 16 residues. The V end lost 7 bases, the J end lost 1 base, and 19 bases lay between the germline ends. Germline values: CDR1 SGHTA, CDR2 FQGNSA.

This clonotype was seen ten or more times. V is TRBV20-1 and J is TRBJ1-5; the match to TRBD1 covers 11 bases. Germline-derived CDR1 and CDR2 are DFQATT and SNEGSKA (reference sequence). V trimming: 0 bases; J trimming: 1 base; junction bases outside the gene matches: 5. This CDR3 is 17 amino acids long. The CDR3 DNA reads TGCAGTGCTAGAGATCCCGGACAGGGGGCGAGCAATCAGCCCCAGCATTTT. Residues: CSARDPGQGASNQPQHF.

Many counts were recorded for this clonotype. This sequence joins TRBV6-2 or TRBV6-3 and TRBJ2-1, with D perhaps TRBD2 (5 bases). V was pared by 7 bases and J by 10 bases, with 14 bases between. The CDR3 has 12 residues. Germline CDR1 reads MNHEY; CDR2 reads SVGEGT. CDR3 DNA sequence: TGTGCCAGCACCAAACCTACGGGAGAGCAGTTCTTC. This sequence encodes CASTKPTGEQFF.

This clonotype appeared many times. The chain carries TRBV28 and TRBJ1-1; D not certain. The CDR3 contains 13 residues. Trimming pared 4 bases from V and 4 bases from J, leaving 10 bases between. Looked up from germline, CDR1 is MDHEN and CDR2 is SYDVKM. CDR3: CASSYRILTEAFF. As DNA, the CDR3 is TGTGCCAGCAGTTACAGAATTCTCACTGAAGCTTTCTTT.

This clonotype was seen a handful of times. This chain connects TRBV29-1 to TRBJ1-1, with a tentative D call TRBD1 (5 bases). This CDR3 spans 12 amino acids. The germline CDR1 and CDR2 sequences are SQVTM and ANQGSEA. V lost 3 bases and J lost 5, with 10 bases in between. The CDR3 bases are TGCAGCGTTGAGGTTTGGGGGACTGAAGCTTTCTTT. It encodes CSVEVWGTEAFF.

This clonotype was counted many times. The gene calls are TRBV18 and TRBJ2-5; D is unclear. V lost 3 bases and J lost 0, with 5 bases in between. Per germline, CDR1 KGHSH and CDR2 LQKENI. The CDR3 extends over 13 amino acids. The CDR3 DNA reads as TGTGCCAGCTCACCTAGACACCAAGAGACCCAGTACTTC. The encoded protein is CASSPRHQETQYF.

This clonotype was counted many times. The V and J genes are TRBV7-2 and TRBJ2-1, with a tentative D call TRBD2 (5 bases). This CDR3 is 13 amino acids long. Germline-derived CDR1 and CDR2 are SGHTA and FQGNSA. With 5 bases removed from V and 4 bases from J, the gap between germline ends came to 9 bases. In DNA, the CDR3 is TGTGCCAGCAGCGGAGCGGTATACAATGAGCAGTTCTTC. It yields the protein CASSGAVYNEQFF. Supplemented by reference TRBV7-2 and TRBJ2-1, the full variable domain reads GAGVSQSPSNKVTEKGKDVELRCDPISGHTALYWYRQSLGQGLEFLIYFQGNSAPDKSGLPSDRFSAERTGGSVSTLTIQRTQQEDSAVYLCASSGAVYNEQFFGPGTRLTVL.

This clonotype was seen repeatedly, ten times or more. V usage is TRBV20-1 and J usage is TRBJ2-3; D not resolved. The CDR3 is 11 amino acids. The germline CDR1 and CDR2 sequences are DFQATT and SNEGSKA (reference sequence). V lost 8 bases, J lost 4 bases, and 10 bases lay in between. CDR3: CSSSGPDTQYF. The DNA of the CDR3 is TGCAGTTCTTCTGGGCCAGATACGCAGTATTTT.

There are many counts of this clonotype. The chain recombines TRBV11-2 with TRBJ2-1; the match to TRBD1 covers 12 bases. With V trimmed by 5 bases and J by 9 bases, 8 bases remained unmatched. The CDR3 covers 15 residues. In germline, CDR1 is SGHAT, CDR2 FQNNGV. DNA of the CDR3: TGTGCCAGCAGCCACCGGGACAGGGGGCGCGGTGAGCAGTTCTTC. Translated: CASSHRDRGRGEQFF.

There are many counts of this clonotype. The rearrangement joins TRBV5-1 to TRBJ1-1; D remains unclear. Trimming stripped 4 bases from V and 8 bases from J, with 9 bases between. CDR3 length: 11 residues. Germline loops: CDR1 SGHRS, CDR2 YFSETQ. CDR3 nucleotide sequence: TGCGCCAGCAGCGGGGTTGGGGAAGCTTTCTTT. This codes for CASSGVGEAFF. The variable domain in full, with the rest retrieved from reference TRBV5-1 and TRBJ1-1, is KAGVTQTPRYLIKTRGQQVTLSCSPISGHRSVSWYQQTPGQGLQFLFEYFSETQRNKGNFPGRFSGRQFSNSRSEMNVSTLELGDSALYLCASSGVGEAFFGQGTRLTVV.

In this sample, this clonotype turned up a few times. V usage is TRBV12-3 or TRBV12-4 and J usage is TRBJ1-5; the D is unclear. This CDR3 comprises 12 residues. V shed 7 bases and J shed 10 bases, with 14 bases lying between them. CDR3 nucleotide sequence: TGTGCCAGCAACTTAAACGGGGAACCCCAGCATTTT. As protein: CASNLNGEPQHF.

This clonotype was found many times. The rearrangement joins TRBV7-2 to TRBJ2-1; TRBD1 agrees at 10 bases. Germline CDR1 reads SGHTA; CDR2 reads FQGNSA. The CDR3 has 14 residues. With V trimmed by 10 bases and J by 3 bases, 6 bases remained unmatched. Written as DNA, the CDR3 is TGTGCCATCCGACGGACAGGGGGCTACAATGAGCAGTTCTTC. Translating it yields CAIRRTGGYNEQFF.

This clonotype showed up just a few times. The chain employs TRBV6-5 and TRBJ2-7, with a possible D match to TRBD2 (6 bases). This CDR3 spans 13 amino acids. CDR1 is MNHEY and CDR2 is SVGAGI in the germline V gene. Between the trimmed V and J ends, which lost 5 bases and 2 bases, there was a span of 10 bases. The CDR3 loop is CASSPPGAYEQYF. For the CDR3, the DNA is TGTGCCAGCAGTCCCCCGGGAGCCTACGAGCAGTACTTC.

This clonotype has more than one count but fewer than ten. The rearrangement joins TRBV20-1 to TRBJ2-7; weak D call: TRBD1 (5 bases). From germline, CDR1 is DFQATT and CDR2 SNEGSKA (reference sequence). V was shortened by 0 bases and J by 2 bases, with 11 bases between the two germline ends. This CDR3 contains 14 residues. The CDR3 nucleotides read TGCAGTGCTAGAGACGTTAGGACAACCTACGAGCAGTACTTC. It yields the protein CSARDVRTTYEQYF.

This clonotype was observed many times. The CDR3 bases are TGTGCCAGCACTCGGGACCAGGGGATAGATACGCAGTATTTT. Amino acid sequence: CASTRDQGIDTQYF. This chain connects TRBV7-2 to TRBJ2-3, with D tentatively TRBD1 (6 bases). CDR3 size: 14 residues. V lost 7 bases and J lost 5, with 16 bases in between. CDR1 and CDR2 from the germline V gene are SGHTA and FQGNSA.

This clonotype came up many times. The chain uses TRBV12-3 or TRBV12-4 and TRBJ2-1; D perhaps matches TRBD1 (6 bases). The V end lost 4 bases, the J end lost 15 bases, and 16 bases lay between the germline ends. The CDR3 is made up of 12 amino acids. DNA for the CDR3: TGTGCCAGCAGTTCACAGGGCCCTAGGCCGTTCTTC. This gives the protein CASSSQGPRPFF.

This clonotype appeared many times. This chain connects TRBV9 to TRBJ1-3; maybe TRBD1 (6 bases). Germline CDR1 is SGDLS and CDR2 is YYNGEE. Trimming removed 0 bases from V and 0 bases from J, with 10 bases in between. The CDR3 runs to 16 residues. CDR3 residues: CASSVGDISSGNTIYF. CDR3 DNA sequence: TGTGCCAGCAGCGTAGGGGACATAAGCTCTGGAAACACCATATATTTT.

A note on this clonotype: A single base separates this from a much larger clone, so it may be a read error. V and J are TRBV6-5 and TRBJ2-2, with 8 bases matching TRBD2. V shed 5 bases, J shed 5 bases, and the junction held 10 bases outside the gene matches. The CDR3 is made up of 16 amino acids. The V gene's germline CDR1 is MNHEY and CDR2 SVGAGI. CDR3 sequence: CASSPGTRRFTGELFF. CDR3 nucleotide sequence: TGTGCCAGCAGTCCAGGGACTAGGAGGTTTACCGGGGAGCTGTTTTTT.

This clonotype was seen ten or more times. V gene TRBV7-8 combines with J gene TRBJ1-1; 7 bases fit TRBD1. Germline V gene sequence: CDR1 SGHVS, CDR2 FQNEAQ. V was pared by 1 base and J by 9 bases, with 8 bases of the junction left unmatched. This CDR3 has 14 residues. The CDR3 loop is CASSLVQGSWQAFF. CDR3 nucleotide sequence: TGTGCCAGCAGCTTAGTACAGGGGTCGTGGCAAGCTTTCTTT.

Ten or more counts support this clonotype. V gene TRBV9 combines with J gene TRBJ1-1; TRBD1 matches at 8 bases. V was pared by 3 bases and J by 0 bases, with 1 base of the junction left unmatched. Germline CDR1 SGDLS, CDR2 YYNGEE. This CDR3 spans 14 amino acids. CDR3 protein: CASSGTGLNTEAFF. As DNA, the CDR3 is TGTGCCAGCAGCGGGACAGGGCTGAACACTGAAGCTTTCTTT. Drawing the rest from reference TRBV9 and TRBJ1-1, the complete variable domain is DSGVTQTPKHLITATGQRVTLRCSPRSGDLSVYWYQQSLDQGLQFLIQYYNGEERAKGNILERFSAQQFPDLHSELNLSSLELGDSALYFCASSGTGLNTEAFFGQGTRLTVV.

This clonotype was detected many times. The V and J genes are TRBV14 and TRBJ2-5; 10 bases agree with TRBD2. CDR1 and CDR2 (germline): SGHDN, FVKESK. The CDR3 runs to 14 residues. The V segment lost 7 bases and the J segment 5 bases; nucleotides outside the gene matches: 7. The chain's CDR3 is CASNHKRGGETQYF. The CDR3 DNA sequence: TGTGCCAGCAACCACAAGCGGGGGGGCGAGACCCAGTACTTC. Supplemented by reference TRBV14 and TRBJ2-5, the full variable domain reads EAGVTQFPSHSVIEKGQTVTLRCDPISGHDNLYWYRRVMGKEIKFLLHFVKESKQDESGMPNNRFLAERTGGTYSTLKVQPAELEDSGVYFCASNHKRGGETQYFGPGTRLLVL.

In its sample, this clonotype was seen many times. The CDR3 here is CASSLINTGELFF. DNA for the CDR3: TGTGCCAGCAGTTTGATTAACACCGGGGAGCTGTTTTTT. This chain joins TRBV12-3 or TRBV12-4 and TRBJ2-2; D is uncertain. The CDR3 runs to 13 residues. V dropped 3 bases and J dropped 2 bases, with 4 bases sitting between them.